This T cell receptor beta chain is from a study of T cell responses to AZD1222 COVID-19 vaccine. The study, taken as a whole, reports: The study found Spike-specific TCR breadth and depth rose after two AZD1222 doses. Baseline seropositives among AZD1222 recipients totaled only 5 to 7. Every sample of the repertoires postdated the peak T cell response. White British donors predominated, females outnumbered males, and clonal diversity was possibly underestimated.

This clone is medium-sized (0.01 to 0.1%). Its antigen is unknown. Data came from immunoSEQ multiplex PCR; TCRdb stores just in-frame clones and leaves some out. Counted here are 130,000 or so clones, around 84% occurring once; the ten biggest clones make up 9% to 15%. CDR1 and CDR2 from the germline V gene are LNHDA and SQIVND (reference sequence). The V and J ends lost 4 bases and 7 bases, in that order; junction bases with no gene match: 9. The CDR3 covers 15 residues. This sequence originates from an adult in good health. V usage is TRBV19 and J usage is TRBJ2-2; TRBD2 agrees at 7 bases. Sample: peripheral blood, taken on day 0 of AZD1222 vaccination. The chain's CDR3 is CASSRGREKVGELFF. CDR3 coding DNA: TGTGCCAGTAGTAGAGGGCGGGAGAAGGTCGGGGAGCTGTTTTTT.